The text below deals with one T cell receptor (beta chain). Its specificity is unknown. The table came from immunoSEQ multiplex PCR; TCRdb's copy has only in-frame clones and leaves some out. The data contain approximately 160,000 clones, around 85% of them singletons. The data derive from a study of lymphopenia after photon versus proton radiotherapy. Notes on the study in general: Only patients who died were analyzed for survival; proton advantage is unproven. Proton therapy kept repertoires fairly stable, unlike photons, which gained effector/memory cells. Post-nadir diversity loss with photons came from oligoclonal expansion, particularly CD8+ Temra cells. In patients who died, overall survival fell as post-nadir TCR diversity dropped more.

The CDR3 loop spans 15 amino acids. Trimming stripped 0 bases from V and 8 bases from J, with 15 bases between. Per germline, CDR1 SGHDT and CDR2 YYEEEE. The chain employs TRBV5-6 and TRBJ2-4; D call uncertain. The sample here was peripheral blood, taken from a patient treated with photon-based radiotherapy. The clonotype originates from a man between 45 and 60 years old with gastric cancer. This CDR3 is CASSLAPAGQDIQYF. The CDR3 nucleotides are TGTGCCAGCAGCTTGGCCCCTGCAGGTCAGGACATTCAGTACTTC.